Each of the 5 T cell receptor beta chains below was sequenced from the same sample in a study of blood T cells in healthy people across ages. Together with a sample-barcoded 5' primer, a J-beta primer mix was included in a second PCR lasting about 6 to 12 cycles. MiXCR was run by TCRdb on the 5' RACE reads, yielding one entry per CDR3 protein. The data hold hundreds of thousands of distinct CDR3 sequences, with approximately 40% observed a single time. Sequencing input: blood. The receptors were gathered from a man older than 75 in good health.

For the CDR3, the DNA is TGCAGTGCTAGAGGCCGGGCGGGGTATAATACGCAGTATTTT. Its translation: CSARGRAGYNTQYF. The rearrangement uses TRBV20-1 and TRBJ2-3, with D perhaps TRBD2 (6 bases). The CDR3 runs 14 residues. The germline gives CDR1 DFQATT, CDR2 SNEGSKA (reference sequence). V gave up 1 base and J gave up 7 bases, with 15 bases separating them.

This clonotype was counted between two and nine times. The chain recombines TRBV7-2 with TRBJ2-3; TRBD2 might be the D (5 bases). This CDR3 region has 18 residues. V was clipped by 2 bases and J by 0 bases, with 18 bases between them. Germline assignment: CDR1 SGHTA and CDR2 FQGNSA. The CDR3 loop is CASSLHPRRQTSTDTQYF. CDR3 nucleotides: TGTGCCAGCAGCTTACACCCCAGGAGGCAGACTAGCACAGATACGCAGTATTTT.

This clonotype was counted a few times. The chain uses TRBV7-9 and TRBJ2-1; possibly TRBD1 for D (6 bases). V dropped 4 bases and J dropped 7 bases, with 14 bases sitting between them. Germline CDR1 and CDR2: SEHNR and FQNEAQ (reference sequence). The CDR3 consists of 14 residues. The CDR3 loop reads CASSSGDTLNEQFF. For the CDR3, the DNA is TGTGCCAGCAGCTCCGGGGACACCTTAAATGAGCAGTTCTTC.

The genes are TRBV28 and TRBJ1-5, with TRBD1 matching 8 bases. The CDR3 sequence is 18 residues long. Trimming removed 6 bases from V and 0 bases from J; junction bases left unmatched: 13. Germline-derived CDR1 and CDR2 are MDHEN and SYDVKM. The CDR3 loop reads CASSPDRGGGYSNQPQHF. As DNA, the CDR3 is TGTGCCAGCAGCCCAGACAGGGGAGGTGGCTATAGCAATCAGCCCCAGCATTTT.

This clonotype was counted at least ten times. A read error is possible here, since a much larger clone lies one base away. The chain has TRBV7-2 and TRBJ2-5; TRBD2 might be the D (6 bases). Germline V gene lookup returns CDR1 SGHTA and CDR2 FQGNSA. The CDR3 length is 14 residues. V lost 5 bases and J 6 bases, leaving 16 bases between the germline ends. The CDR3 nucleotides are TGTGCCAGCAGCGTAGAGCTGGGGAGGCAGACCCAGTACTTC. Translated, it gives CASSVELGRQTQYF.